This entry lists 9 T cell receptor beta chains sequenced from one sample in a study of Tregs in tolerant kidney transplant recipients. No antigens are known for them. The assay was immunoSEQ multiplex PCR, and TCRdb's table has in-frame clones only and misses some. Found here are roughly 40,000 clones, roughly 95% of them singletons; the top ten hold approximately 0.4%. Sequencing was carried out using Tregs from blood cultured with allogeneic cells. These receptor sequences come from a human donor in good health.

This clone was seen only once. The chain joins TRBV6-1 to TRBJ1-5, with D hard to call. In germline, CDR1 is MNHNS, CDR2 SASEGT. V was pared by 1 base and J by 0 bases, with 10 bases between. This CDR3 contains 16 residues. The DNA for the CDR3 is TGTGCCAGCAGTGAAGGGCGGTTCTATAGCAATCAGCCCCAGCATTTT. It encodes CASSEGRFYSNQPQHF.

The chain has TRBV14 and TRBJ2-2; TRBD2 aligns across 8 bases. The germline V gene has CDR1 SGHDN and CDR2 FVKESK. Trimming cost V 2 bases and J 4 bases; bases outside gene matches: 3. The CDR3 sequence is 15 residues long. For the CDR3, the DNA is TGTGCCAGCAGCCAACCAGCGGGAGTCACCGGGGAGCTGTTTTTT. Protein: CASSQPAGVTGELFF.

This chain uses TRBV6-4 with TRBJ2-2, with a possible D match to TRBD1 (5 bases). The CDR3 consists of 16 residues. Per germline, CDR1 MRHNA and CDR2 SNTAGT. V was shortened by 7 bases and J by 8 bases, with 23 bases between the two germline ends. Written as DNA, the CDR3 is TGTGCCAGCACTCCCGCCGGAACAGGCTCTTCTGGGGAGCTGTTTTTT. This encodes CASTPAGTGSSGELFF.

The genes are TRBV11-2 and TRBJ2-7; D ambiguous. The germline V and J ends were trimmed by 3 bases and 2 bases, with 11 bases remaining between them. CDR1 is SGHAT, CDR2 FQNNGV, per germline. The CDR3 covers 14 residues. The CDR3 here is CASSFQQPPYEQYF. The DNA for the CDR3 is TGTGCCAGCAGCTTTCAGCAGCCTCCCTACGAGCAGTACTTC.

The rearrangement uses TRBV5-4 and TRBJ2-6; D unresolved. V lost 2 bases and J 1 base, leaving 13 bases between the germline ends. This CDR3 has 17 amino acids. Germline V lookup: CDR1 SGHNT, CDR2 YYREEE (reference sequence). CDR3 DNA sequence: TGTGCCAGCAGCTTCGGAATAGGGCTATCTGGGGCCAACGTCCTGACTTTC. Translated, it gives CASSFGIGLSGANVLTF.

In this sample, this clone turned up once. The rearrangement links TRBV4-2 to TRBJ1-3, with 7 positions matching TRBD1. This CDR3 region has 16 residues. After removal of 4 bases from V and 2 bases from J, the junction contained 8 bases not matched to a gene. Germline CDR1 is LGHNA and CDR2 is YNFKEQ. CDR3 DNA sequence: TGTGCCAGCAGCCGCAATCAGGGGGACACTGGAAACACCATATATTTT. It codes for CASSRNQGDTGNTIYF.

V is TRBV5-1 and J is TRBJ2-7; D is tentatively TRBD1 or TRBD2 (5 bases each). Germline CDR1 is SGHRS and CDR2 is YFSETQ. Deletions cut 0 bases from V and 2 bases from J, with 12 bases between. There are 15 residues in the CDR3. The CDR3: CASSLVGDGTYEQYF. CDR3 nucleotides: TGCGCCAGCAGCTTGGTTGGGGACGGAACCTACGAGCAGTACTTC.

J is TRBJ1-6 and V is TRBV4-1; the D is unclear. Germline assignment: CDR1 MGHRA and CDR2 YSYEKL. Trimming left V 1 base short and J 8 bases short, with 15 bases between. The CDR3 runs 16 residues. The CDR3 reads CASSQVLRDNHSPLHF. In DNA, the CDR3 is TGCGCCAGCAGCCAAGTTCTACGTGACAACCATTCACCCCTCCACTTT.

The V and J genes are TRBV10-3 and TRBJ2-2; D unclear. Trimming stripped 4 bases from V and 6 bases from J, with 15 bases between. Per germline, CDR1 ENHRY and CDR2 SYGVKD. The CDR3 loop spans 15 amino acids. Here the CDR3 reads CAISGELNTPGELFF. The CDR3 nucleotides read TGTGCCATCAGTGGGGAACTAAACACCCCCGGGGAGCTGTTTTTT.